The 20 T cell receptor beta chains below come from one sample, sequenced in a study of early T cells in non-severe SARS-CoV-2 infection. TCRdb re-called the 5' RACE reads through MiXCR, storing one row per CDR3 protein. This sample has roughly 54,000 distinct CDR3 sequences, with 5.6% found just once. Sequences were obtained from whole blood. The receptors were gathered from an adult who was a healthcare worker with PCR-confirmed SARS-CoV-2 infection or an uninfected control (not recorded which).

Only a few counts were recorded for this clonotype. One end of the junction is discordant with germline, which a read error may explain. The chain uses TRBV6-1 and TRBJ1-2; possible D gene TRBD1, 5 bases. Germline V gene lookup returns CDR1 MNHNS and CDR2 SASEGT. The CDR3 sequence is 12 residues long. The CDR3: CASSEGGTWPAF. CDR3 bases: TGTGCCAGCAGTGAAGGCGGGACTTGGCCTGCCTTC.

Many counts were recorded for this clonotype. The V gene is TRBV6-5, the J gene TRBJ2-7, with D tentatively TRBD2 (6 bases). This CDR3 has 15 amino acids. Germline loops: CDR1 MNHEY, CDR2 SVGAGI. Deletions cut 5 bases from V and 0 bases from J, with 14 bases between. The DNA of the CDR3 is TGTGCCAGCAGTAGGGAGGCCCCTAGCTCCTACGAGCAGTACTTC. It encodes CASSREAPSSYEQYF.

This clonotype was detected many times. This chain uses TRBV11-2 with TRBJ2-2; D is ambiguous. This CDR3 contains 12 residues. Germline CDR1 reads SGHAT; CDR2 reads FQNNGV. Trimming removed 4 bases from V and 4 bases from J, with 4 bases in between. The CDR3 protein is CASSYSTGELFF. In DNA form, the CDR3 reads TGTGCCAGCAGCTACTCCACCGGGGAGCTGTTTTTT.

This clonotype was observed at least ten times. The chain links TRBV10-3 to TRBJ2-2, with 10 bases identical to TRBD2. The CDR3 consists of 13 residues. Trimming took 9 bases from V and 5 from J; bases not matched to a gene: 3. Germline CDR1 is ENHRY and CDR2 is SYGVKD. CDR3 sequence (DNA): TGTGCCATAGCGGGGGGGCCAACCGGGGAGCTGTTTTTT. This sequence encodes CAIAGGPTGELFF.

Ten or more counts support this clonotype. This chain uses TRBV6-1 with TRBJ2-2; D gene unclear. Trimming removed 7 bases from V and 8 bases from J, with 8 bases in between. This CDR3 spans 11 amino acids. Per germline, CDR1 MNHNS and CDR2 SASEGT. Here the CDR3 reads CASTRRGELFF. CDR3 coding DNA: TGTGCCAGCACCCGTAGGGGGGAGCTGTTTTTT.

The chain links TRBV3-1 to TRBJ2-1; D possibly corresponds to TRBD1 (7 bases). The V gene's germline CDR1 is LGHDT and CDR2 YNNKEL (reference sequence). Trimming cost V 4 bases and J 5 bases, with 15 bases left between them. CDR3 length: 15 amino acids. CDR3 sequence (DNA): TGTGCCAGCAGCCTAGGGGGCGGGACTGACAATGAGCAGTTCTTC. This sequence encodes CASSLGGGTDNEQFF.

This clonotype has a count of ten or more. This CDR3 is CSVEGLAEHSYNEQFF. In DNA form, the CDR3 reads TGCAGCGTTGAGGGGCTAGCGGAGCACTCCTACAATGAGCAGTTCTTC. The J gene is TRBJ2-1, the V gene TRBV29-1, with 7 bases identical to TRBD2. Germline V gene lookup returns CDR1 SQVTM and CDR2 ANQGSEA. V lost 3 bases, J lost 0 bases, and 8 bases stayed unmatched. The CDR3 sequence is 16 residues long.

The chain carries TRBV4-1 and TRBJ2-5; D may be TRBD2 (6 bases). The length of the CDR3 is 18 residues. CDR1 is MGHRA and CDR2 is YSYEKL in the germline V gene. V lost 0 bases and J 2 bases, leaving 19 bases between the germline ends. DNA of the CDR3: TGCGCCAGCAGCCAAGATAGCGGAGCGCGTTTGGGGCAAGAGACCCAGTACTTC. Amino acids: CASSQDSGARLGQETQYF.

The chain combines TRBV27 with TRBJ1-5, with TRBD1 as a possible D gene (5 bases). CDR3 length: 15 residues. The V gene's germline CDR1 is MNHEY and CDR2 SMNVEV (reference sequence). Trimming pared 5 bases from V and 0 bases from J, leaving 11 bases between. The CDR3 loop reads CASSPRGYSNQPQHF. The CDR3 DNA reads as TGTGCCAGCAGTCCTAGGGGATATAGCAATCAGCCCCAGCATTTT.

This clonotype has more than one count but fewer than ten. This chain uses TRBV4-1 with TRBJ1-1; no clear D. CDR3 length: 15 residues. Germline V gene sequence: CDR1 MGHRA, CDR2 YSYEKL. Between the trimmed V and J ends, which lost 0 bases and 5 bases, there was a span of 13 bases. The CDR3 nucleotides are TGCGCCAGCAGCCAAGAATTAAGCAGGAGGACTGAAGCTTTCTTT. As protein: CASSQELSRRTEAFF.

A few counts support this clonotype. This chain connects TRBV20-1 to TRBJ2-7; D unclear. CDR1 and CDR2 (germline): DFQATT, SNEGSKA (reference sequence). CDR3 length: 14 amino acids. Trimming removed 5 bases at V and 2 bases at J, with 16 bases between. This CDR3 reads CSAGSVILPYEQYF. The CDR3, as DNA: TGCAGTGCTGGCAGCGTTATCCTTCCCTACGAGCAGTACTTC.

This clonotype was seen at least ten times. V is TRBV7-2 and J is TRBJ2-3; D not resolved. Germline V gene lookup returns CDR1 SGHTA and CDR2 FQGNSA. Trimming shortened V by 3 bases and J by 4 bases, and 11 bases separated the two germline ends. The CDR3 extends over 14 amino acids. CDR3 amino acids: CASSLPPLADTQYF. CDR3 nucleotide sequence: TGTGCCAGCAGCTTGCCCCCCCTCGCAGATACGCAGTATTTT.

V and J are TRBV5-6 and TRBJ1-3, with TRBD1 matching 7 bases. With 7 bases clipped from V and 0 bases from J, the junction kept 7 bases outside the gene matches. The CDR3 covers 15 residues. Germline V CDR1 and CDR2: SGHDT, YYEEEE. The DNA of the CDR3 is TGTGCCAGCCTCCAGACAGGGCGCTCTGGAAACACCATATATTTT. Its protein is CASLQTGRSGNTIYF.

Ten or more counts support this clonotype. The rearrangement uses TRBV7-2 and TRBJ1-1; no reliable D call. V lost 1 base and J 2 bases, leaving 2 bases between the germline ends. The length of the CDR3 is 12 residues. CDR1 and CDR2 (germline): SGHTA, FQGNSA. The CDR3, as DNA: TGTGCCAGCAGCTTAGTAAACACTGAAGCTTTCTTT. Protein: CASSLVNTEAFF.

This clonotype was observed at least ten times. The gene calls are TRBV11-2 and TRBJ1-4; TRBD1 is a possible D gene (6 bases). CDR1 and CDR2 (germline): SGHAT, FQNNGV. The germline V and J ends were trimmed by 4 bases and 5 bases, with 26 bases remaining between them. This CDR3 spans 19 amino acids. The CDR3 spells CASSSRSGRGEARNEKLFF. CDR3 DNA: TGTGCCAGCAGCTCCCGTTCCGGCAGGGGAGAAGCTAGGAATGAAAAACTGTTTTTT.

The table lists this clonotype with a few counts. The genes are TRBV6-1 and TRBJ1-5; D remains ambiguous. The CDR3 sequence is 15 residues long. CDR1 and CDR2 from the germline V gene are MNHNS and SASEGT. V lost 5 bases and J lost 4, with 15 bases in between. The CDR3 bases are TGTGCCAGCAGTCACCCTGGTTGGGGAAATCAGCCCCAGCATTTT. Translation: CASSHPGWGNQPQHF.

This clonotype was counted between two and nine times. The V call is TRBV7-9, the J call TRBJ1-5; weak D call: TRBD1 (5 bases). Germline assignment: CDR1 SEHNR and CDR2 FQNEAQ (reference sequence). The CDR3 covers 14 residues. V gave up 4 bases and J gave up 2 bases, with 9 bases separating them. CDR3 sequence: CASSSPGGNQPQHF. CDR3 bases: TGTGCCAGCAGCTCTCCGGGGGGCAATCAGCCCCAGCATTTT.

Many counts were recorded for this clonotype. This chain connects TRBV10-3 to TRBJ1-4, with TRBD1 as a possible D gene (6 bases). V was shortened by 6 bases and J by 8 bases, with 16 bases between the two germline ends. This CDR3 has 14 amino acids. Germline V CDR1 and CDR2: ENHRY, SYGVKD. The CDR3 coding sequence is TGTGCCATCAGCGGAGGGGGGCTTGAGGAAAAACTGTTTTTT. Translating gives CAISGGGLEEKLFF.

For this clonotype: A much bigger clone sits one base away, suggesting this may be a read error. The V call is TRBV2, the J call TRBJ2-5, with D perhaps being TRBD1 or TRBD2 (6 bases each). Per the germline V gene, CDR1 is SNHLY and CDR2 is FYNNEI. The CDR3 totals 15 residues. The CDR3 DNA sequence: TGTGCCTGCAGTGAAGGGGGGAGGCCGGAGGAGACCCAGTACTTC. It encodes CACSEGGRPEETQYF.

This clonotype was found many times. This chain links TRBV4-2 with TRBJ2-3; no clear D. The V end was cut by 1 base, the J end by 8 bases, with 7 bases between. The CDR3 has 12 residues. In germline, CDR1 is LGHNA, CDR2 YNFKEQ. The CDR3 DNA reads TGTGCCAGCAGCCAAGCGGAGAGTACGCAGTATTTT. Amino acid sequence: CASSQAESTQYF.